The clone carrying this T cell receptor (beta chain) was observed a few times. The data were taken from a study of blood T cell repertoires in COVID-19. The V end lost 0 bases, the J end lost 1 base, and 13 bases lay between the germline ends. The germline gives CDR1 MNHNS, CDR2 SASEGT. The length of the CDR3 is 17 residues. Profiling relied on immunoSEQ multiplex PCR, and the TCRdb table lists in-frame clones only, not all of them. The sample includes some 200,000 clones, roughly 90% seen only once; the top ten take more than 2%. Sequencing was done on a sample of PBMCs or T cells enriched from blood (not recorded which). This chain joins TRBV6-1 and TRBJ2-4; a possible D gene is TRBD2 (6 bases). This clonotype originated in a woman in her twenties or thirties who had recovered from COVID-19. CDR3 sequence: CASSEAIGGGAKNIQYF. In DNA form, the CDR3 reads TGTGCCAGCAGTGAAGCGATCGGCGGAGGGGCCAAAAACATTCAGTACTTC.